The 21 T cell receptor beta chains given below trace back to one sample, sequenced in a study of control samples from healthy donors and cancer patients (dated by TCRdb to 2020 to 2021). Library method: the immunoSEQ multiplex PCR assay. As stored in TCRdb, this immuneACCESS dataset retains in-frame rearrangements with V and J assigned. A fraction of the clones does not appear; measured against another copy, unresolved V genes explain less than half of the discrepancy, and the remainder lacks a known reason. This sample lists roughly 20,000 clones; around 80% were detected once. The ten largest clonotypes hold 20% to 25% of the sample. Sequencing was carried out using PBMCs. Receptor source: a man aged 60-69 years with colorectal cancer.

The chain couples TRBV5-4 to TRBJ2-3, with 9 bases identical to TRBD2. Germline V gives CDR1 SGHNT, CDR2 YYREEE (reference sequence). CDR3 size: 18 residues. J was trimmed by 5 bases and V by 0 bases; bases with no gene match: 13. DNA of the CDR3: TGTGCCAGCAGCTTGGAAGCACTCGCGCGGGGGGGCAGAGATACGCAGTATTTT. Residues: CASSLEALARGGRDTQYF. Full variable domain (outside the CDR3, taken from reference TRBV5-4 and TRBJ2-3): ETGVTQSPTHLIKTRGQQVTLRCSSQSGHNTVSWYQQALGQGPQFIFQYYREEENGRGNFPPRFSGLQFPNYSSELNVNALELDDSALYLCASSLEALARGGRDTQYFGPGTRLTVL.

This clone has a single count. This chain uses TRBV6-6 with TRBJ2-7, with 7 bases identical to TRBD1. This CDR3 comprises 14 residues. Germline CDR1 MNHNY, CDR2 SVGAGI (reference sequence). Trimming at V came to 2 bases and at J to 1 base, leaving 2 bases not matched to a gene. The CDR3 is CASSYPGQSYEQYF. In DNA, the CDR3 is TGTGCCAGCAGTTACCCGGGACAGTCCTACGAGCAGTACTTC.

This clone is judged medium-sized. J is TRBJ1-1 and V is TRBV18; D is unresolved. Trimming shortened V by 7 bases and J by 0 bases, and 12 bases separated the two germline ends. The CDR3 has 14 residues. CDR1 is KGHSH and CDR2 is LQKENI in the germline V gene. The CDR3 is CASCESSVNTEAFF. The DNA of the CDR3 is TGTGCCAGCTGCGAATCCTCGGTGAACACTGAAGCTTTCTTT.

V is TRBV6-2 or TRBV6-3 and J is TRBJ2-3, with D perhaps TRBD1 (5 bases). The ends were cut back, 0 bases at V and 3 bases at J, with 10 bases in the middle. From germline, CDR1 is MNHEY and CDR2 SVGEGT. The CDR3 covers 15 residues. The CDR3 coding sequence is TGTGCCAGCAGTTACTCGGGCAGGGATACAGATACGCAGTATTTT. This codes for CASSYSGRDTDTQYF.

The gene calls are TRBV2 and TRBJ2-3; D possibly corresponds to TRBD2 (6 bases). This CDR3 region has 17 residues. Trimming pared 5 bases from V and 0 bases from J, leaving 18 bases between. Germline lookup yields CDR1 SNHLY and CDR2 FYNNEI. The CDR3 nucleotides read TGTGCCAGCAGTCCCATCATGGGGGGATTGAGCACAGATACGCAGTATTTT. Encoded protein: CASSPIMGGLSTDTQYF.

The gene calls are TRBV11-2 and TRBJ1-1, with D possibly TRBD1 on 6 matching bases. Germline loops: CDR1 SGHAT, CDR2 FQNNGV. This CDR3 region has 18 residues. Deletions cut 0 bases from V and 2 bases from J, with 19 bases between. The DNA of the CDR3 is TGTGCCAGCAGCTTAGAGAGGTGGTCTAGGGGGGGTAACACTGAAGCTTTCTTT. This translates into CASSLERWSRGGNTEAFF. Filled out from reference TRBV11-2 and TRBJ1-1, the complete variable domain reads EAGVAQSPRYKIIEKRQSVAFWCNPISGHATLYWYQQILGQGPKLLIQFQNNGVVDDSQLPKDRFSAERLKGVDSTLKIQPAKLEDSAVYLCASSLERWSRGGNTEAFFGQGTRLTVV.

This sequence joins TRBV24-1 and TRBJ2-7, with D possibly matching TRBD2 (7 bases). Germline CDR1 and CDR2: KGHDR and SFDVKD. The V and J ends lost 0 bases and 3 bases respectively, with 14 bases between them. CDR3 length: 16 amino acids. This chain's CDR3 is CATSDLGGGTVYEQYV. The CDR3 nucleotides read TGTGCCACCAGTGATTTGGGGGGGGGCACAGTCTACGAGCAGTACGTC.

This clone came up a few times. The chain combines TRBV11-3 with TRBJ1-1, with D maybe TRBD1 (6 bases). Germline loops: CDR1 SGHNT, CDR2 YENEEA. V was shortened by 2 bases and J by 0 bases, with 7 bases between the two germline ends. The CDR3 has 14 residues. This chain's CDR3 is CASSLQGMNTEAFF. DNA for the CDR3: TGTGCCAGCAGCTTACAGGGGATGAACACTGAAGCTTTCTTT.

This chain links TRBV30 with TRBJ1-2; D is uncertain. The germline gives CDR1 GTSNPN, CDR2 SVGIG (reference sequence). There are 11 residues in the CDR3. V lost 7 bases and J 8 bases, leaving 14 bases between the germline ends. The CDR3 spells CALTLMRGYTF. The DNA for the CDR3 is TGTGCCTTGACACTTATGAGAGGCTACACCTTC.

A remark on this clone: Distinct nucleotide sequences in the sample also encode this CDR3. The rearrangement uses TRBV5-1 and TRBJ2-4; 9 bases are shared with TRBD2. Unmatched junction bases numbered 2, after V lost 0 bases and J lost 4 bases. This CDR3 is 15 amino acids long. Germline V gives CDR1 SGHRS, CDR2 YFSETQ. The CDR3 reads CASSLASGGKNIQYF. CDR3 nucleotides: TGCGCCAGCAGCTTGGCGAGCGGGGGGAAAAACATTCAGTACTTC.

The J gene is TRBJ1-2, the V gene TRBV5-4; TRBD1 agrees at 8 bases. There are 15 residues in the CDR3. V lost 0 bases and J lost 6; bases outside the gene matches: 7. Germline-derived CDR1 and CDR2 are SGHNT and YYREEE (reference sequence). CDR3 amino acids: CASSLDWPGGDGYTF. The CDR3 DNA is TGTGCCAGCAGCTTGGACTGGCCAGGGGGCGATGGCTACACCTTC.

J is TRBJ1-1 and V is TRBV6-1, with D uncertain. The germline V gene has CDR1 MNHNS and CDR2 SASEGT. Trimming removed 2 bases from V and 10 bases from J, with 17 bases in between. This CDR3 contains 14 residues. The CDR3 region is CASSESGRSIGAFF. As DNA, the CDR3 is TGTGCCAGCAGTGAAAGTGGCAGGTCTATTGGAGCTTTCTTT.

The V call is TRBV6-6, the J call TRBJ2-5; D is unresolved. The CDR3 runs 11 residues. Trimming stripped 5 bases from V and 2 bases from J, with 3 bases between. Germline V gene sequence: CDR1 MNHNY, CDR2 SVGAGI (reference sequence). CDR3 bases: TGTGCCAGCAGTAGACAAGAGACCCAGTACTTC. Its protein product is CASSRQETQYF.

The chain employs TRBV7-7 and TRBJ2-7; D gene uncertain. Germline CDR1 SSHAT, CDR2 FNYEAQ (reference sequence). The CDR3 has 13 residues. V was clipped by 4 bases and J by 3 bases, with 10 bases between them. Here the CDR3 reads CASSSRTDYEQYV. CDR3 nucleotides: TGTGCCAGCAGCTCCCGGACGGACTACGAGCAGTACGTC.

The chain recombines TRBV12-5 with TRBJ2-6; TRBD2 is a possible D gene (6 bases). Germline V gene sequence: CDR1 LGHNT, CDR2 FRNRAP. V lost 5 bases and J 0 bases, leaving 14 bases between the germline ends. CDR3 length equals 17 residues. The CDR3 DNA is TGTGCTAGTGGTGAACCGGGACTGTCCTCTGGGGCCAACGTCCTGACTTTC. As protein: CASGEPGLSSGANVLTF. The complete variable domain, with remaining parts taken from reference TRBV12-5 and TRBJ2-6, reads DARVTQTPRHKVTEMGQEVTMRCQPILGHNTVFWYRQTMMQGLELLAYFRNRAPLDDSGMPKDRFSAEMPDATLATLKIQPSEPRDSAVYFCASGEPGLSSGANVLTFGAGSRLTVL.

The sample holds one count of this clone. The chain has TRBV5-1 and TRBJ1-2, with D maybe TRBD1 (5 bases). From germline, CDR1 is SGHRS and CDR2 YFSETQ. This CDR3 is 15 amino acids long. V lost 2 bases to trimming and J lost 7 bases, with 18 bases between them. The CDR3 loop is CASSFDSSRPGGYTF. CDR3 coding DNA: TGCGCCAGCAGCTTCGACAGCTCAAGGCCGGGTGGCTACACCTTC. Variable domain in full (rest from reference TRBV5-1 and TRBJ1-2): KAGVTQTPRYLIKTRGQQVTLSCSPISGHRSVSWYQQTPGQGLQFLFEYFSETQRNKGNFPGRFSGRQFSNSRSEMNVSTLELGDSALYLCASSFDSSRPGGYTFGSGTRLTVV.

J is TRBJ2-6 and V is TRBV6-6; no clear D gene. Between the trimmed V and J ends, which lost 5 bases and 0 bases, there was a span of 14 bases. The CDR3 is 17 residues long. Per germline, CDR1 MNHNY and CDR2 SVGAGI (reference sequence). The CDR3 nucleotides are TGTGCCAGCAGTCAATCACCCCGATTCTCTGGGGCCAACGTCCTGACTTTC. Amino acids: CASSQSPRFSGANVLTF.

This CDR3 is CSVSRVTDTQYF. In DNA, the CDR3 is TGCAGCGTTAGCAGGGTCACAGATACGCAGTATTTT. The V and J genes are TRBV29-1 and TRBJ2-3, with D perhaps matching TRBD1 (5 bases). There are 12 residues in the CDR3. V lost 5 bases and J lost 2, with 8 bases in between. Germline loops: CDR1 SQVTM, CDR2 ANQGSEA.

The V and J genes are TRBV29-1 and TRBJ1-5; D might be TRBD1 (5 bases). The V gene lost 4 bases and the J gene lost 1 base, with 11 bases spanning the gap. From germline, CDR1 is SQVTM and CDR2 ANQGSEA. This CDR3 is 14 amino acids long. The CDR3 nucleotides read TGCAGCGTTGCGGGGGATGGGAGCAATCAGCCCCAGCATTTT. Its protein product is CSVAGDGSNQPQHF.

This rearrangement joins TRBV19 to TRBJ2-7; weak D call: TRBD2 (7 bases). Trimming removed 8 bases at V and 2 bases at J, with 16 bases between. From germline, CDR1 is LNHDA and CDR2 SQIVND (reference sequence). The CDR3 contains 14 residues. CDR3 sequence: CASHERGGPYEQYV. In nucleotides, the CDR3 is TGTGCCAGTCATGAGAGGGGGGGACCCTACGAGCAGTACGTC.

For the CDR3, the DNA is TGCGCCAGCAGCTTGCAGGGCCCCGAAAAACTGTTTTTT. It codes for CASSLQGPEKLFF. The chain employs TRBV5-1 and TRBJ1-4; TRBD1 is a possible D gene (5 bases). Trimming shortened V by 1 base and J by 8 bases, and 9 bases separated the two germline ends. Germline loops: CDR1 SGHRS, CDR2 YFSETQ. The CDR3 contains 13 residues.